This TCR beta chain derives from a study of cytomegalovirus exposure and HLA in healthy donors. It was with 60 Vbeta and 13 Jbeta primers that the PCR ran. Assay: immunoSEQ multiplex PCR; the TCRdb copy retains only in-frame clones and omits some. The sample has approximately 290,000 clones, about 80% seen once. Comments on this clone: Its antigen remains unknown.

V was trimmed by 5 bases and J by 8 bases, leaving 13 bases between them. The CDR3 extends over 13 amino acids. The germline CDR1 and CDR2 sequences are SGHVS and FNYEAQ. Study conclusions and caveats: The authors later found HLA-associated TCR beta chains more clonally expanded than equally common others.

The receptor comes from a girl aged 2 to 9 in good health and CMV-seronegative. Sample: PBMCs. The rearrangement joins TRBV7-6 to TRBJ2-1, with D perhaps matching TRBD1 (6 bases). Here the CDR3 DNA reads TGTGCCAGCAGCGGTTTACAGGGTTATGAGCAGTTCTTC. Protein product: CASSGLQGYEQFF.